Listed below are T cell receptor beta chains from one sample, sequenced in a study of spatial heterogeneity in lung cancer. TCRdb reprocessed the 5' RACE reads with MiXCR, giving one entry per CDR3 protein. The repertoire has tens of thousands of distinct CDR3 sequences, more than 7% of them found once; the top ten carry approximately 30%. Sequenced here: PBMCs, sampled at surgery. Receptor source: a female donor with early-stage non-small cell lung cancer. The CDR3 runs from the conserved cysteine through the conserved F or W. The D gene is left open where the match is weak. Part of the rows lack a size; the others show once, few, many or a class for expanded clones.

>-|-|TRBJ1-1|TRBV18
TGTGCCAGCTCACAAATCCGGACAGCTTTGAACACTGAAGCTTTCTTT
CASSQIRTALNTEAFF
>-|many|TRBJ2-2|TRBV5-1
TGCGCCAGCAGCTTCGATCCCACAGGGTACACCGGGGAGCTGTTTTTT
CASSFDPTGYTGELFF
>TRBD1|many|TRBJ2-2|TRBV4-1
TGCGCCAGCAGCCACAGTCAGGGGGCGGTCAAGGAGCTGTTTTTT
CASSHSQGAVKELFF
>TRBD1|many|TRBJ1-4|TRBV29-1
TGCAGCGTTGAAGTCCTACAGGGGATTGGAGAAAAACTGTTTTTT
CSVEVLQGIGEKLFF
>TRBD2|many|TRBJ2-2|TRBV20-1
TGCAGTGCCGGACTAGCTCAGGGATCGAACACCGGGGAGCTGTTTTTT
CSAGLAQGSNTGELFF
>-|-|TRBJ1-2|TRBV5-1
TGCGCCAGCAGCGATTGGTCCCCGAGTGCTGGCTACACCTTC
CASSDWSPSAGYTF
>-|-|TRBJ1-4|TRBV5-1
TGCGCCAGCAGCCCAATCACCGCAACTAATGAAAAACTGTTTTTT
CASSPITATNEKLFF
>TRBD2|many|TRBJ2-5|TRBV14
TGTGCCAGCAGCCCTTCTGGCGGGGGGGTATCCGAGACCCAGTACTTC
CASSPSGGGVSETQYF
>-|many|TRBJ1-5|TRBV28
TGTGCCAGCAGTTTGAATCGGGGTGACCAGCCCCAGCATTTT
CASSLNRGDQPQHF
>-|many|TRBJ2-4|TRBV20-1
TGCAGTGCTAGAGTCCCGGAGAGGGTGGTGGACATTCAGTACTTC
CSARVPERVVDIQYF
>TRBD2|many|TRBJ2-1|TRBV28
TGTGCCAGCAGTTTCGGCGGGAGTACCTACAATGAGCAGTTCTTC
CASSFGGSTYNEQFF
>-|large|TRBJ1-5|TRBV27
TGTGCCAGCAGTCCAGTGAGAGCAGGGCCTAGCAATCAGCCCCAGCATTTT
CASSPVRAGPSNQPQHF
>-|-|TRBJ2-5|TRBV14
TGTGCCAGCAGCCAAGGGTCCGAAGAGACCCAGTACTTC
CASSQGSEETQYF
>TRBD2|many|TRBJ2-3|TRBV11-2
TGTGCCAGCAGCCCGAGCGGGGGGACAGATACGCAGTATTTT
CASSPSGGTDTQYF
>TRBD1|many|TRBJ2-7|TRBV13
TGTGCCAGCAGCCTCCGGGACAGGGTTAGCTCCTACGAGCAGTACTTC
CASSLRDRVSSYEQYF
>-|many|TRBJ1-1|TRBV7-3
TGTGCCAGCAGCTCAGTCGGGGGGCAAGGCACTGAAGCTTTCTTT
CASSSVGGQGTEAFF
>-|few|TRBJ2-1|TRBV7-3
TGTGCCAGCAGATCCAGCTCCTACAATGAGCAGTTCTTC
CASRSSSYNEQFF
>-|few|TRBJ1-5|TRBV20-1
TGCAGTGCTAGTAGGGTTTCTCAGCCCCAGCATTTT
CSASRVSQPQHF
>TRBD1|many|TRBJ1-1|TRBV5-1
TGCGCCAGCAGCTTTTCGGGACAGGGGAATGTTGTTTTCTTT
CASSFSGQGNVVFF
>-|-|TRBJ2-7|TRBV28
TGTGCCAGCAGGGAACAAGGCCACTCCTACGAGCAGTACTTC
CASREQGHSYEQYF
>-|many|TRBJ1-2|TRBV7-9
TGTGCCAGCAGCCCCGACGGGGGACTGACCTTCGACTACACCTTC
CASSPDGGLTFDYTF
>-|-|TRBJ1-1|TRBV10-3
TGTGCCATCGCTCCGCCGAACACTGAAGCTTTCTTT
CAIAPPNTEAFF
>-|-|TRBJ2-1|TRBV6-5
TGTGCCAGCAGTTACTCATTCAGGGCTGGTGAGCAGTTCTTC
CASSYSFRAGEQFF
>-|few|TRBJ2-2|TRBV7-2
TGTGCCAGCCGCTTGGGGGGCAGGGTAAAAACCGGGGAGCTGTTTTTT
CASRLGGRVKTGELFF
>-|many|TRBJ2-4|TRBV5-1
TGCGCCAGCAGCTTGAGGCCGTTAGCCAAAAACATTCAGTACTTC
CASSLRPLAKNIQYF